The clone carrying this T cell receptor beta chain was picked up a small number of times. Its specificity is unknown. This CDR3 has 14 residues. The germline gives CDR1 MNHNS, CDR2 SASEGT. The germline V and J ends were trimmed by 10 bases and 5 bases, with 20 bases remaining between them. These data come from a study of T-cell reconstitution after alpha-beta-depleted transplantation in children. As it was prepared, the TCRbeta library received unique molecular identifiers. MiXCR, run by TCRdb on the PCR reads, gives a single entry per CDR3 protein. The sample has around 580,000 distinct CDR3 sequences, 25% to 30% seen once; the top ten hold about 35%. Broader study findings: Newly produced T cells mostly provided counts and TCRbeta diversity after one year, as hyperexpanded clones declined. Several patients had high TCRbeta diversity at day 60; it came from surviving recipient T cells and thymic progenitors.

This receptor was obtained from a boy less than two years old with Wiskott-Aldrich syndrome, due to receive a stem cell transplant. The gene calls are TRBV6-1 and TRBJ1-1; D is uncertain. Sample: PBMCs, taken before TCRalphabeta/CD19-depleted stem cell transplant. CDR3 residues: CATGSAARSTEAFF. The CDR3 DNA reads TGTGCCACCGGGTCGGCCGCCCGAAGTACTGAAGCTTTCTTT.